Below are 5 T cell receptor beta chains sequenced from a single sample in a study of blood T cell repertoires in COVID-19. Sequenced by immunoSEQ multiplex PCR; TCRdb stores in-frame clones only, minus some. This table holds approximately 80,000 clones, about nine tenths found once. The specimen was peripheral blood. The source is a human donor in a cohort sampled during active COVID-19.

The chain couples TRBV12-5 to TRBJ1-5, with 7 nucleotides matching TRBD1. V was clipped by 2 bases and J by 5 bases; unmatched bases: 15. Germline CDR1 is LGHNT and CDR2 is FRNRAP. The CDR3 runs to 18 residues. CDR3 sequence reads: CASGLCLGTAKRDQPQHF. In DNA form, the CDR3 reads TGTGCTAGTGGTTTGTGCCTCGGGACAGCTAAGCGGGATCAGCCCCAGCATTTT.

The genes are TRBV5-1 and TRBJ2-7, with D tentatively TRBD1 (6 bases). Deletions cut 7 bases from V and 0 bases from J, with 14 bases between. The CDR3 covers 14 residues. CDR1 SGHRS and CDR2 YFSETQ come from the germline V gene. The CDR3 loop is CASSRGPSSYEQYF. The CDR3 coding sequence is TGCGCCAGCTCCAGGGGTCCCTCCTCCTACGAGCAGTACTTC.

The V gene is TRBV6-1, the J gene TRBJ2-5; D not certain. Trimming took off 3 bases at V and 1 base at J, with 3 bases between the two ends. The CDR3 sequence is 12 residues long. CDR1 and CDR2 from the germline V gene are MNHNS and SASEGT. DNA for the CDR3: TGTGCCAGCAGTGACCTCCAAGAGACCCAGTACTTC. Its protein is CASSDLQETQYF.

The chain carries TRBV19 and TRBJ1-5; 7 bases agree with TRBD1. Trimming removed 5 bases from V and 3 bases from J; junction bases left unmatched: 7. Germline V gene sequence: CDR1 LNHDA, CDR2 SQIVND (reference sequence). The CDR3 runs 15 residues. The CDR3: CASSDRDSDNQPQHF. As DNA, the CDR3 is TGTGCCAGTAGTGACCGGGACAGCGACAATCAGCCCCAGCATTTT.

This chain joins TRBV19 and TRBJ1-2; 8 bases fit TRBD1. Germline values: CDR1 LNHDA, CDR2 SQIVND (reference sequence). V gave up 5 bases and J gave up 7 bases; unmatched junction bases: 12. The CDR3 contains 15 residues. In nucleotides, the CDR3 is TGTGCCAGTAGTGAAGACAGGGGCCGCTCGACTGGCTACACCTTC. Encoded protein: CASSEDRGRSTGYTF.